The T cell receptor (beta chain) under discussion was sequenced for a study of tumor-infiltrating lymphocytes in primary liver carcinoma. In the study overall: Samples produced roughly 3.65 to 8 million productive TCRbeta reads, comparable across tissue types. Study-wide results and caveats: Tumors had a significantly higher top-250-clone fraction than blood (p = 0.039). Pairs of tumor regions overlapped more than tumor-adjacent and tumor-blood pairs did.

Comment on this clonotype: The antigen is undetermined. One junction end disagrees with the germline gene, perhaps due to a read error.

Total RNA amounting to around 530 ng was the source from which TCR beta cDNA was made with a constant-region primer. Slightly modified ARM-PCR served as the procedure for the TCR beta libraries. These libraries came from three rounds of nested multiplex PCR. A C-beta reverse primer was combined with TRBV1-TRBV30 forward primers in the first two PCR rounds, and each round had approximately 10 cycles. TCRdb re-called the multiplex PCR reads through MiXCR, storing one row per CDR3 protein. The sample contains tens of thousands of distinct CDR3 sequences, 65% to 75% of which appear only once. Germline V CDR1 and CDR2: LGHNA, YSLEER. The CDR3 spans 14 residues. Extraction of RNA together with DNA used roughly 20-32 mg of unsorted bulk tissue. Every patient in the cohort had a primary liver carcinoma. That carcinoma was treated by surgical resection.

This receptor was identified in a man aged 35 to 55 with primary liver carcinoma and hepatitis B virus infection. Sequenced input: tumor-adjacent normal liver tissue. The chain couples TRBV4-3 to TRBJ2-3; 7 positions agree with TRBD1. The CDR3 DNA reads TGCGACAGGAGCCGCAACAGGGGACCAGATAGGCAGTATTTT. Encoded protein: CDRSRNRGPDRQYF.